The 17 T cell receptor beta chains below all came from one sample that was sequenced in a study of cytomegalovirus exposure and HLA in healthy donors. Primers included in the PCR were 60 Vbeta and 13 Jbeta primers. TCRdb keeps only in-frame clones here, not all; method: immunoSEQ multiplex PCR. The table records approximately 89,000 clones, around 62% of them present only once. Material: PBMCs. The receptors were gathered from a woman between 25 and 40 years old in good health and CMV-seropositive.

This clone was observed a single time. V is TRBV2 and J is TRBJ1-3; 7 nucleotides align to TRBD1. The CDR3 totals 14 residues. Per the germline V gene, CDR1 is SNHLY and CDR2 is FYNNEI. V was pared by 6 bases and J by 3 bases, with 5 bases of the junction left unmatched. This chain's CDR3 is CASRDQGGGNTIYF. The CDR3, as DNA: TGTGCCAGCAGGGACCAGGGGGGTGGAAACACCATATATTTT.

V gene TRBV29-1 combines with J gene TRBJ1-2; D not certain. The CDR3 length is 15 residues. V was cut by 0 bases and J by 3 bases, with 14 bases left in between. CDR1 is SQVTM, CDR2 ANQGSEA, per germline. Here the CDR3 reads CSVEDGALSDYGYTF. CDR3 nucleotides: TGCAGCGTTGAAGATGGTGCCTTATCGGACTATGGCTACACCTTC.

The chain couples TRBV6-6 to TRBJ1-2; D may be TRBD1 (5 bases). The length of the CDR3 is 12 residues. CDR1 MNHNY and CDR2 SVGAGI come from the germline V gene (reference sequence). Trimming pared 5 bases from V and 3 bases from J, leaving 7 bases between. CDR3 amino acids: CASSPTDYGYTF. In DNA, the CDR3 is TGTGCCAGCAGTCCGACAGACTATGGCTACACCTTC.

The DNA for the CDR3 is TGTGCCAGCAGCTCGGGACAGGGGTTCTTTAATTCACCCCTCCACTTT. It codes for CASSSGQGFFNSPLHF. V gene TRBV7-2 combines with J gene TRBJ1-6, with TRBD1 matching over 10 bases. This CDR3 is built from 16 residues. J gave up 6 bases and V 4 bases, and 6 bases lay outside the gene matches. From germline, CDR1 is SGHTA and CDR2 FQGNSA.

CDR3 in amino acids: CASRTVYNSPLHF. The CDR3 nucleotides read TGTGCCAGCAGAACAGTTTATAATTCACCCCTCCACTTT. This chain connects TRBV6-6 to TRBJ1-6; D is unresolved. Between the trimmed V and J ends, which lost 6 bases and 4 bases, there was a span of 7 bases. The CDR3 runs 13 residues. From germline, CDR1 is MNHNY and CDR2 SVGAGI (reference sequence).

This clone was seen only once. This chain joins TRBV28 and TRBJ2-3, with a weak D call TRBD1 (7 bases). This CDR3 comprises 13 residues. The V gene's germline CDR1 is MDHEN and CDR2 SYDVKM. The ends were cut back, 5 bases at V and 11 bases at J, with 17 bases in the middle. The CDR3 DNA sequence: TGTGCCAGCAGTGAGTCAGGGGGGCTTGGGCAGTATTTT. Encoded protein: CASSESGGLGQYF.

In its sample, this clone was seen once. J is TRBJ2-7 and V is TRBV5-4; 7 positions agree with TRBD2. Looked up from germline, CDR1 is SGHNT and CDR2 is YYREEE (reference sequence). Trimming cost V 0 bases and J 7 bases; bases outside gene matches: 10. The CDR3 length is 15 residues. In nucleotides, the CDR3 is TGTGCCAGCAGCTTGGGCGTCAGCGGGGCGTGGGAGCAGTACTTC. The encoded protein is CASSLGVSGAWEQYF. Based on the CDR3 plus reference TRBV5-4 and TRBJ2-7, the full variable domain is ETGVTQSPTHLIKTRGQQVTLRCSSQSGHNTVSWYQQALGQGPQFIFQYYREEENGRGNFPPRFSGLQFPNYSSELNVNALELDDSALYLCASSLGVSGAWEQYFGPGTRLTVT.

This clone was picked up a small number of times. V usage is TRBV5-4 and J usage is TRBJ2-3; D might be TRBD1 (6 bases). Germline CDR1 SGHNT, CDR2 YYREEE (reference sequence). The V gene lost 5 bases and the J gene lost 4 bases, with 17 bases spanning the gap. This CDR3 is built from 15 residues. The DNA for the CDR3 is TGTGCCAGCAGTCGCCGACAGGAGTCCGCAGATACGCAGTATTTT. Its protein is CASSRRQESADTQYF.

This chain uses TRBV2 with TRBJ1-3; D not resolved. Germline V lookup: CDR1 SNHLY, CDR2 FYNNEI. V lost 0 bases to trimming and J lost 15 bases, with 9 bases between them. This CDR3 is built from 11 residues. The chain's CDR3 is CASSEAQAGYF. CDR3 nucleotide sequence: TGTGCCAGCAGTGAAGCCCAAGCGGGATATTTT.

The CDR3 nucleotides read TGCAGCGTTGAATCGGGATCCTACGAGCAGTACTTC. Its translation: CSVESGSYEQYF. The genes are TRBV29-1 and TRBJ2-7; TRBD2 might be the D (5 bases). This CDR3 contains 12 residues. The V gene lost 2 bases and the J gene lost 1 base, with 6 bases spanning the gap. Per germline, CDR1 SQVTM and CDR2 ANQGSEA.

The chain uses TRBV28 and TRBJ1-5; 8 bases are a match to TRBD1. Looked up from germline, CDR1 is MDHEN and CDR2 is SYDVKM. V lost 2 bases and J lost 6; bases outside the gene matches: 6. The length of the CDR3 is 15 residues. The CDR3 DNA reads as TGTGCCAGCAGTTTACCAGGACAGGGTGGTCAGCCCCAGCATTTT. Its translation is CASSLPGQGGQPQHF.

The V call is TRBV18, the J call TRBJ1-2; TRBD1 might be the D (6 bases). This CDR3 spans 14 amino acids. CDR1 KGHSH and CDR2 LQKENI come from the germline V gene. V was clipped by 0 bases and J by 5 bases, with 10 bases between them. CDR3 region: CASSPPGHPYGYTF. The CDR3 nucleotides read TGTGCCAGCTCACCACCGGGACATCCTTATGGCTACACCTTC.

The V and J genes are TRBV28 and TRBJ1-1, with D perhaps TRBD1 (5 bases). The V gene's germline CDR1 is MDHEN and CDR2 SYDVKM. CDR3 size: 16 residues. Trimming shortened V by 5 bases and J by 5 bases, and 21 bases separated the two germline ends. The CDR3 region has the DNA TGTGCCAGCAGTAAAGCATCCAGGATCCGGGGGACTGAAGCTTTCTTT. This gives the protein CASSKASRIRGTEAFF.

CDR3 protein: CASSRRVADTGELFF. The CDR3 nucleotides are TGTGCCAGCAGCCGTCGGGTAGCGGACACCGGGGAGCTGTTTTTT. This rearrangement joins TRBV14 to TRBJ2-2; tentatively, D is TRBD2 (6 bases). The CDR3 covers 15 residues. CDR1 is SGHDN and CDR2 is FVKESK in the germline V gene. V lost 4 bases and J 3 bases, leaving 12 bases between the germline ends.

This chain joins TRBV4-3 and TRBJ2-1, with 8 bases lining up with TRBD2. The CDR3 has 17 residues. The germline V gene encodes CDR1 LGHNA and CDR2 YSLEER. Germline trimming cut 0 bases from V and 3 bases from J; bases unmatched to any gene: 7. Here the CDR3 reads CASSQDLGAGVYNEQFF. The CDR3 coding sequence is TGCGCCAGCAGCCAAGATTTAGGAGCGGGGGTCTACAATGAGCAGTTCTTC.

This clone was seen a few times. The chain has TRBV10-3 and TRBJ2-7; 7 bases fit TRBD1. This CDR3 contains 14 residues. The V segment lost 4 bases and the J segment 3 bases; nucleotides outside the gene matches: 6. CDR1 is ENHRY and CDR2 is SYGVKD in the germline V gene. CDR3 residues: CAISAGTVVYEQYF. In DNA, the CDR3 is TGTGCCATCAGTGCCGGGACAGTCGTCTACGAGCAGTACTTC.

This rearrangement joins TRBV9 to TRBJ2-5; 13 bases fit TRBD2. The V gene end was trimmed by 3 bases and the J gene end by 5 bases; junction bases not matched to a gene: 4. The CDR3 runs 15 residues. CDR1 is SGDLS, CDR2 YYNGEE, per germline. CDR3 loop: CASSAGLAGVETQYF. The CDR3, as DNA: TGTGCCAGCAGCGCCGGACTAGCGGGGGTCGAGACCCAGTACTTC. The full variable domain, its missing parts supplied by reference TRBV9 and TRBJ2-5, is DSGVTQTPKHLITATGQRVTLRCSPRSGDLSVYWYQQSLDQGLQFLIQYYNGEERAKGNILERFSAQQFPDLHSELNLSSLELGDSALYFCASSAGLAGVETQYFGPGTRLLVL.